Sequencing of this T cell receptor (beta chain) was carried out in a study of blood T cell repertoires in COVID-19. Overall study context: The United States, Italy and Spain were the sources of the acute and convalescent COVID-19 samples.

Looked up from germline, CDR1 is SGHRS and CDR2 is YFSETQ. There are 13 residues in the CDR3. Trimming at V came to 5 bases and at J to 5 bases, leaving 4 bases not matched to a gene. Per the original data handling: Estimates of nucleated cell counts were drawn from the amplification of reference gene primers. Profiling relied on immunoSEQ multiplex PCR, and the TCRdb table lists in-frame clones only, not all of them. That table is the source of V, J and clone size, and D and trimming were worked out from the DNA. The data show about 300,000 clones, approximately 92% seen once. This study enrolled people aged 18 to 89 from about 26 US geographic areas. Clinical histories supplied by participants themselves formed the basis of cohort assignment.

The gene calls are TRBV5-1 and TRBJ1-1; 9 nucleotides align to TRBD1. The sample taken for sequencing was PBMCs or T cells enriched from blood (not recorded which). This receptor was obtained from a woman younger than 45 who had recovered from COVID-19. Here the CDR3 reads CASRDRGTTEAFF. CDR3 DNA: TGCGCCAGCAGGGACAGGGGAACAACTGAAGCTTTCTTT.